Following are 4 T cell receptor beta chains from one sample sequenced in a study of T cells in tumors after PD-1 blockade. Libraries were prepared by immunoSEQ multiplex PCR; TCRdb keeps only in-frame clonotypes and omits some of them. Of roughly 50,000 clones listed, approximately 79% were seen once; the top ten hold roughly 17%. Here the sequenced sample was PBMCs, taken before anti-PD-1 treatment. These receptor sequences come from a human donor with basal cell carcinoma.

The sample holds a few counts of this clone. For the CDR3, the DNA is TGTGCCAGCAGCTCGACTACGCGGAGGGAGAACACCGGGGAGCTGTTTTTT. Translation: CASSSTTRRENTGELFF. V usage is TRBV7-9 and J usage is TRBJ2-2; maybe TRBD2 (6 bases). The CDR3 covers 17 residues. V was shortened by 4 bases and J by 1 base, with 16 bases between the two germline ends. The V gene's germline CDR1 is SEHNR and CDR2 FQNEAQ (reference sequence).

The CDR3 reads CASSPGRGSYEQYF. The CDR3 DNA reads as TGTGCCAGCAGCCCGGGAAGAGGGAGCTACGAGCAGTACTTC. The chain recombines TRBV14 with TRBJ2-7; the D gene is possibly TRBD2 (5 bases). Trimming cost V 4 bases and J 3 bases, with 13 bases left between them. The CDR3 is 14 residues long. Germline V gene data show CDR1 as SGHDN and CDR2 as FVKESK.

The rearrangement uses TRBV5-1 and TRBJ2-2, with 9 bases lining up with TRBD1. J gave up 5 bases and V 2 bases, and 10 bases lay outside the gene matches. CDR1 SGHRS and CDR2 YFSETQ come from the germline V gene. The CDR3 length is 17 residues. In DNA form, the CDR3 reads TGCGCCAGCAGCTTCTCAGTTGACAGGGGGGCTACCGGGGAGCTGTTTTTT. As protein: CASSFSVDRGATGELFF.

The chain employs TRBV27 and TRBJ2-7, with 10 bases matching TRBD1. CDR3 length: 15 residues. With V trimmed by 6 bases and J by 3 bases, 8 bases remained unmatched. In germline, CDR1 is MNHEY, CDR2 SMNVEV (reference sequence). CDR3 protein: CASRLDGTGVYEQYF. As DNA, the CDR3 is TGTGCCAGCAGACTCGACGGGACAGGGGTCTACGAGCAGTACTTC.